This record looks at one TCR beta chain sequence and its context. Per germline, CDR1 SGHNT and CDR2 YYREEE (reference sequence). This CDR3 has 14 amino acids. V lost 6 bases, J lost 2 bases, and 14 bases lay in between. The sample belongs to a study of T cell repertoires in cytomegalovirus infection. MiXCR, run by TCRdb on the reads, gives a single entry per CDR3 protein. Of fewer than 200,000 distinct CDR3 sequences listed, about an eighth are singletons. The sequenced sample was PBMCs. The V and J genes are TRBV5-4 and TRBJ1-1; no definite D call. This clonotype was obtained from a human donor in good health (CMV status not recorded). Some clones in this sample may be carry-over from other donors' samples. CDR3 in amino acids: CASTPPGPNTEAFF. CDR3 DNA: TGTGCCAGCACCCCTCCGGGTCCAAACACTGAAGCTTTCTTT.